Included here is one T cell receptor beta chain sequence, with context. Its antigen is not known. The data belong to a study of PD-1 blockade in classical Hodgkin lymphoma. Study-level points and caveats: According to reports, newly diagnosed patients had lower baseline TCR diversity than healthy donors, and relapsed/refractory patients had lower baseline TCR diversity still. Underlying causes for the observed repertoire differences were not defined, possibly disease activity or prior therapy.

Autologous stem cell transplantation was followed by relapse in every patient, and brentuximab vedotin exposure varied. Trimming stripped 0 bases from V and 4 bases from J, with 5 bases between. The CDR3 spans 13 residues. The germline CDR1 and CDR2 sequences are SGHRS and YFSETQ. Sequencing used immunoSEQ multiplex PCR; TCRdb keeps in-frame clones, though not all of them. The sample includes around 11,000 clones, about 80% of them seen just once. The TCR was taken from a human donor with classical Hodgkin lymphoma. This sequence joins TRBV5-1 and TRBJ1-5; D gene uncertain. The sample here was peripheral blood mononuclear cells (PBMCs), taken at baseline. The CDR3 region has the DNA TGCGCCAGCAGCTTGGAATGGAATCAGCCCCAGCATTTT. It is translated as CASSLEWNQPQHF.